This T cell receptor (beta chain) is drawn from a study of blood T cells in healthy people across ages. Using a J-beta primer mix together with a sample-barcoded 5' primer, a second PCR was run for about 6 to 11 cycles. MiXCR, run by TCRdb on the 5' RACE reads, gives a single entry per CDR3 protein. The sample has 800,000 to 950,000 distinct CDR3 sequences, around 29% seen once. Per germline, CDR1 LNHDA and CDR2 SQIVND (reference sequence). The CDR3 is made up of 17 amino acids. Trimming cost V 5 bases and J 4 bases; bases outside gene matches: 13. The sample was also reused in another study, on T cells of mothers and their children. From that report: RNA that had been extracted went wholly into cDNA synthesis, at roughly 1.5 ug per 15 ul.

The chain employs TRBV19 and TRBJ2-3, with 9 bases that match TRBD2. Sequenced input: blood. This sequence was found in a woman in her thirties or forties in good health. CDR3 DNA: TGTGCCAGTAGTTTGCGCTTAGCGGGGGCGGTTGCAGATACGCAGTATTTT. Translated: CASSLRLAGAVADTQYF.